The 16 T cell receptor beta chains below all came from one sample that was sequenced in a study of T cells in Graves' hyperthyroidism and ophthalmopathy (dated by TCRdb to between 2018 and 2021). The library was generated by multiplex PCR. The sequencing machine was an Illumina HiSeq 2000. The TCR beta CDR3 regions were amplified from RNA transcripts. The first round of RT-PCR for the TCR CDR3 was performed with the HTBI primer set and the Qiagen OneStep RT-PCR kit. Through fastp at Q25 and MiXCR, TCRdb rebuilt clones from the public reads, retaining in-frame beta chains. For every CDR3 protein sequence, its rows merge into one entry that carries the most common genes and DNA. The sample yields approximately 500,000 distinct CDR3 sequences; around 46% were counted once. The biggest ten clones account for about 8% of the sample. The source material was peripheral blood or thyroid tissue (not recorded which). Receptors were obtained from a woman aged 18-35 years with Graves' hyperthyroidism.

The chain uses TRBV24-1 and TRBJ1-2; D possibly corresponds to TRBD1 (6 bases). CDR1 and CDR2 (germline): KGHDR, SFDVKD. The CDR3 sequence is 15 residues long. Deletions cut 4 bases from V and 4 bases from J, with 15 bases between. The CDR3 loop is CATSDPGTRGYGYTF. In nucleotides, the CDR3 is TGTGCCACCAGTGACCCCGGGACCAGGGGCTATGGCTACACCTTC.

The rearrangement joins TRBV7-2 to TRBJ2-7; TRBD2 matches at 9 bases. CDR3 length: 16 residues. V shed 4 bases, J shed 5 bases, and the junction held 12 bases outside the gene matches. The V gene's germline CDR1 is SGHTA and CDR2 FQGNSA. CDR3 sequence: CASSSPLAGEEDEQYF. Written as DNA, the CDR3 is TGTGCCAGCAGCTCCCCGTTAGCGGGAGAAGAAGACGAGCAGTACTTC.

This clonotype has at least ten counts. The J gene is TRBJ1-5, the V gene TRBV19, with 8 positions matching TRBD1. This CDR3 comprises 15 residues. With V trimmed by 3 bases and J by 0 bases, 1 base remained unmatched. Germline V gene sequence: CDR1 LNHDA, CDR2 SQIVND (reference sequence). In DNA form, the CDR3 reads TGTGCCAGTAGTATCGACAGGGGTAGCAATCAGCCCCAGCATTTT. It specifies CASSIDRGSNQPQHF.

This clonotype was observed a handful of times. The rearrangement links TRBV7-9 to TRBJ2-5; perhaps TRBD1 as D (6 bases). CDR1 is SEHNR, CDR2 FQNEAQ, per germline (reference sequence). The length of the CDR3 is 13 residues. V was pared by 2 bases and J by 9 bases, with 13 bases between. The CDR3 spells CASSLRDTVAQYF. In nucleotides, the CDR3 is TGTGCCAGCAGCTTAAGGGACACAGTCGCCCAGTACTTC.

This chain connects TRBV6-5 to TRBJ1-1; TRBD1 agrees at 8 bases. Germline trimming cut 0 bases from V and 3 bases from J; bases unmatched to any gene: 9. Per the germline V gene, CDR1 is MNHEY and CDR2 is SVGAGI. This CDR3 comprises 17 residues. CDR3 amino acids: CASSYSRQGWWDTEAFF. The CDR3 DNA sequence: TGTGCCAGCAGTTACTCGAGACAGGGGTGGTGGGACACTGAAGCTTTCTTT.

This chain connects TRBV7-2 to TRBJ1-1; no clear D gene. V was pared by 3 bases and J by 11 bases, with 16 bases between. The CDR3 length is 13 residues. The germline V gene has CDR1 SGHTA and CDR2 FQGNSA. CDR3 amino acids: CASSFTELLGAFF. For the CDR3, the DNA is TGTGCCAGCAGCTTCACAGAACTCCTTGGGGCTTTCTTT.

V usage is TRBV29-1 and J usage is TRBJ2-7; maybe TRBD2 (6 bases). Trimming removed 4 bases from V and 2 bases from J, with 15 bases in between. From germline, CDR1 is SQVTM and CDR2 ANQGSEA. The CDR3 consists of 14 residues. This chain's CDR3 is CSVAGEGSTYEQYF. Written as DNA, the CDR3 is TGCAGCGTTGCGGGAGAGGGAAGCACCTACGAGCAGTACTTC.

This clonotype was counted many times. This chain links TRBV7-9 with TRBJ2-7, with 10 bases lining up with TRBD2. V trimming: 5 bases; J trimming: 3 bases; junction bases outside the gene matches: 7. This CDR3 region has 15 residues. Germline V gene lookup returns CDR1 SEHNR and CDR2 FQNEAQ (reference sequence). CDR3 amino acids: CASSPRTSGNYEQYF. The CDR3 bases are TGTGCCAGCAGCCCTCGGACTAGCGGAAACTACGAGCAGTACTTC.

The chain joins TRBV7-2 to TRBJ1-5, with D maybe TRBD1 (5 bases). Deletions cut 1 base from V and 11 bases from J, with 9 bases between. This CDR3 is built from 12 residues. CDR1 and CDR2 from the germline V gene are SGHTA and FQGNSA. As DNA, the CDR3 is TGTGCCAGCAGCTTAGGAGGGGAGACCCAGCATTTT. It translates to CASSLGGETQHF.

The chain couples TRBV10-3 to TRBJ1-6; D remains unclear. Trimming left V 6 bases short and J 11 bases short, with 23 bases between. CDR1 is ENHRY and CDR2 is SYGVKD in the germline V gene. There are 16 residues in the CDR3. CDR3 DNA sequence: TGTGCCATCAGCTCACCTTCCGGGCCCTCCTCTGCACCCCTCCACTTT. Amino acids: CAISSPSGPSSAPLHF.

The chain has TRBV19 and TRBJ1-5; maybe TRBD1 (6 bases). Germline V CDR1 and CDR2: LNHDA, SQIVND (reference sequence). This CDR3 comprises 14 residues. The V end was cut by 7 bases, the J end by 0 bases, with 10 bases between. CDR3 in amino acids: CASMGGHSNQPQHF. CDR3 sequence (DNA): TGTGCCAGTATGGGGGGCCATAGCAATCAGCCCCAGCATTTT.

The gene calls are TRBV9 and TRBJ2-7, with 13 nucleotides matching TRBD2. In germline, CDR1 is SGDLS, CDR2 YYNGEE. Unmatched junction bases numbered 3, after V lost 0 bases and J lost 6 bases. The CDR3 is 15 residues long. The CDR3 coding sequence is TGTGCCAGCAGCGTAGGGACTAGCGGGAGCAGCGAGCAGTACTTC. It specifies CASSVGTSGSSEQYF.

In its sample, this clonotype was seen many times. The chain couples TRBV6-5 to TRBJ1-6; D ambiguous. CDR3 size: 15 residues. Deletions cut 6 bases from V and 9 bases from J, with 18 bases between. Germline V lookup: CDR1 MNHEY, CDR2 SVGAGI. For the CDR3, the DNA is TGTGCCAGCAGCCGATCGGGGAGTCTTAGTTCACCCCTCCACTTT. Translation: CASSRSGSLSSPLHF.

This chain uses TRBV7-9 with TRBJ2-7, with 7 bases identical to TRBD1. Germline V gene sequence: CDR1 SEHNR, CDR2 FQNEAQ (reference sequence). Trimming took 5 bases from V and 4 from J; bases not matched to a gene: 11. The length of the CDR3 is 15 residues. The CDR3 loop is CASSTSGEGAYEQYF. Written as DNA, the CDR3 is TGTGCCAGCAGCACTTCAGGAGAGGGGGCTTACGAGCAGTACTTC. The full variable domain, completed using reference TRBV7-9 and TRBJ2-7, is DTGVSQNPRHKITKRGQNVTFRCDPISEHNRLYWYRQTLGQGPEFLTYFQNEAQLEKSRLLSDRFSAERPKGSFSTLEIQRTEQGDSAMYLCASSTSGEGAYEQYFGPGTRLTVT.

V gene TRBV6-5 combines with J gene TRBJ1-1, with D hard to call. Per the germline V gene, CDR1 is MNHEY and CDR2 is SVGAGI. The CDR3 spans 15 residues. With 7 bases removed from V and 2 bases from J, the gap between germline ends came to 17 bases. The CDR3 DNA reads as TGTGCCAGCACCCTAAGCATTACTTTAAACACTGAAGCTTTCTTT. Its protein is CASTLSITLNTEAFF.

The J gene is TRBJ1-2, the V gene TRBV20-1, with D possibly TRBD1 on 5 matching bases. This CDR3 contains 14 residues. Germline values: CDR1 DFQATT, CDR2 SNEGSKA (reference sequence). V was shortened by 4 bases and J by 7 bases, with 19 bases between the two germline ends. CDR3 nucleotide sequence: TGCAGTGCTACCAGGACTAGCGGGGGGGGTGGCTACACCTTC. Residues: CSATRTSGGGGYTF.